This T cell receptor beta chain was sequenced during a study of cytomegalovirus exposure and HLA in healthy donors. Across the whole study: Genotyping showed around 80% of fewer than 500 donors falling in the Caucasian-associated ancestry cluster.

From germline, CDR1 is LGHNA and CDR2 YNFKEQ. This CDR3 has 17 amino acids. Trimming stripped 0 bases from V and 2 bases from J, with 14 bases between. The PCR ran on 60 Vbeta and 13 Jbeta primers. Here immunoSEQ multiplex PCR was the method, and the copy in TCRdb shows in-frame clones only, minus some. The sample carries about 100,000 clones, roughly 77% recorded once. Study conclusions and caveats: Sequencing likely generated an artifact that appeared as a cluster of highly shared sequence variants.

This clone has a handful of counts. Its antigen is not identified. Sequencing was carried out using PBMCs. This rearrangement joins TRBV4-2 to TRBJ1-5; no firm D call. The receptor was isolated from a man aged 30 to 45 in good health and CMV-seronegative. The CDR3 is CASSQDDGEQGNQPQHF. The CDR3 DNA sequence: TGTGCCAGCAGCCAAGACGATGGAGAGCAAGGCAATCAGCCCCAGCATTTT.